One sample yielded the 5 T cell receptor beta chains listed below, sequenced in a study of blood T cell repertoires in COVID-19. Data came from immunoSEQ multiplex PCR; TCRdb stores just in-frame clones and leaves some out. The sample comprises around 620,000 clones, just under 90% of which are singletons, and roughly 0.25% rests with the top ten. Sample: peripheral blood. The receptors here all came from a young woman with acute or convalescent COVID-19.

The gene calls are TRBV19 and TRBJ1-5; D not resolved. The CDR3 is made up of 18 amino acids. The ends were cut back, 1 base at V and 7 bases at J, with 23 bases in the middle. In germline, CDR1 is LNHDA, CDR2 SQIVND (reference sequence). CDR3 protein: CASSIVPQDTFLGQPQHF. The CDR3 DNA follows: TGTGCCAGTAGTATAGTTCCCCAGGATACCTTCTTAGGCCAGCCCCAGCATTTT.

The chain couples TRBV2 to TRBJ1-1; possible D gene TRBD1, 6 bases. The CDR3 contains 13 residues. Trimming cost V 8 bases and J 3 bases, with 13 bases left between them. The germline V gene encodes CDR1 SNHLY and CDR2 FYNNEI. The CDR3 DNA sequence: TGTGCCAGCTCCAGGGGAAGGGACACTGAAGCTTTCTTT. It yields the protein CASSRGRDTEAFF.

V is TRBV6-5 and J is TRBJ1-4, with D unclear. The germline CDR1 and CDR2 sequences are MNHEY and SVGAGI. The CDR3 extends over 13 amino acids. V was clipped by 2 bases and J by 7 bases, with 8 bases between them. The CDR3 loop reads CASSYTRGEKLFF. CDR3 coding DNA: TGTGCCAGCAGTTACACACGCGGTGAAAAACTGTTTTTT.

This sequence joins TRBV19 and TRBJ1-5; TRBD1 matches at 8 bases. V dropped 5 bases and J dropped 6; count of bases not matched to a gene: 6. The CDR3 extends over 14 amino acids. Germline CDR1 is LNHDA and CDR2 is SQIVND (reference sequence). The CDR3 sequence: CASSATGGSQPQHF. The CDR3 nucleotides read TGTGCCAGTAGTGCAACAGGGGGGTCTCAGCCCCAGCATTTT.

The chain carries TRBV19 and TRBJ1-1, with D perhaps TRBD1 (5 bases). In germline, CDR1 is LNHDA, CDR2 SQIVND (reference sequence). V was cut by 3 bases and J by 0 bases, with 23 bases left in between. CDR3 length equals 19 residues. The CDR3: CASSIPGEIVVTLNTEAFF. CDR3 DNA: TGTGCCAGTAGTATCCCGGGGGAGATTGTCGTGACACTGAACACTGAAGCTTTCTTT.